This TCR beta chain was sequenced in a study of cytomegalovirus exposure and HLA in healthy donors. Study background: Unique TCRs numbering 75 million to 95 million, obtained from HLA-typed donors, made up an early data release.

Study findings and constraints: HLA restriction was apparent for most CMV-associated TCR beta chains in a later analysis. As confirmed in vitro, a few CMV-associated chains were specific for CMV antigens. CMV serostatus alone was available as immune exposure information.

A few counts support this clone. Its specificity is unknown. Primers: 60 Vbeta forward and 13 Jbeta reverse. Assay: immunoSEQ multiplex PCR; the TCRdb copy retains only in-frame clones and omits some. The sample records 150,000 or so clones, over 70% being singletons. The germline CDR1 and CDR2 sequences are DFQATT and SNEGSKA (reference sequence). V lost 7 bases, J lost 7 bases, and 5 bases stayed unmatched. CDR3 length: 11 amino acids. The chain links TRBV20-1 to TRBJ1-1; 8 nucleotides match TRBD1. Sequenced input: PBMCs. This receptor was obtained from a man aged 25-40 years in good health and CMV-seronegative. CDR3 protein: CSVDRGIEAFF. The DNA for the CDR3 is TGCAGTGTAGACAGGGGCATTGAAGCTTTCTTT.